The clone carrying this T cell receptor (beta chain) was seen more than once but under ten times. The sample is drawn from a study of T cells in Graves' hyperthyroidism and ophthalmopathy. Patients were excluded because of uncontrolled infection, other autoimmune disease, pregnancy or lactation. CDR1 is LGHNT and CDR2 is FRNRAP in the germline V gene. The CDR3 sequence is 16 residues long. The V segment lost 6 bases and the J segment 2 bases; nucleotides outside the gene matches: 10. The source material, RNA transcripts, was used to amplify TCR beta CDR3 regions. Using the HTBI primer set, a first-round RT-PCR was run on the TCR CDR3. Via MiXCR, TCRdb re-called the multiplex PCR reads, giving one row per CDR3 protein. The sample lists roughly 380,000 distinct CDR3 sequences; approximately 13% were seen once.

The clonotype originates from a woman in her sixties with Graves' hyperthyroidism. Sample: blood. V is TRBV12-5 and J is TRBJ2-1; TRBD2 matches at 7 bases. The CDR3 reads CASGTGGISPYNEQFF. The CDR3 DNA follows: TGTGCTAGTGGGACCGGGGGGATTTCGCCCTACAATGAGCAGTTCTTC.